Listed below are T cell receptor beta chains from one sample, sequenced in a study of naive and memory T cell subsets. Using its own MiXCR run on the UMI-ligation and nested PCR reads, TCRdb lists one record per CDR3 protein. Here the sample spans some 36,000 distinct CDR3 sequences, 13% being singletons. Sequencing input: effector memory CD4+ T cells from blood. The receptors were sampled from a human donor in good health. Each CDR3 is given with its conserved first and last residue. The D gene is left open where the match is weak. Only part of the rows carry a size: once, few, many, or a class if the clone is expanded.

V gene: TRBV5-4; D gene: NA; clone size: few; J gene: TRBJ2-5; CDR3 DNA: TGTGCCAGCAGCTTAGGGGTCGCCGGTGGTAAGACCCAGTACTTC; CDR3 protein: CASSLGVAGGKTQYF
V gene: TRBV6-1; D gene: TRBD1; clone size: few; J gene: TRBJ2-5; CDR3 DNA: TGTGCCAGCAGTGGACAGGGGACCCAGTACTTC; CDR3 protein: CASSGQGTQYF
V gene: TRBV7-9; D gene: NA; clone size: many; J gene: TRBJ2-6; CDR3 DNA: TGTGCCAGCAGCTCCCGGGACGGGCCCAGATCCGGCGAACCTGGGGCCAACGTCCTGACTTTC; CDR3 protein: CASSSRDGPRSGEPGANVLTF
V gene: TRBV29-1; D gene: NA; clone size: many; J gene: TRBJ2-1; CDR3 DNA: TGCAGCGTTGAAAGCTACAATGAGCAGTTCTTC; CDR3 protein: CSVESYNEQFF
V gene: TRBV5-4; D gene: TRBD2; clone size: few; J gene: TRBJ2-3; CDR3 DNA: TGTGCCAGCAGCCGGGAGGGCAGGGTGGAGGCCACAGATACGCAGTATTTT; CDR3 protein: CASSREGRVEATDTQYF
V gene: TRBV11-2; D gene: TRBD2; clone size: NA; J gene: TRBJ2-7; CDR3 DNA: TGTGCCAGCAGCGACATTCAACCGGGACTAGGCGAGCAGTACTTC; CDR3 protein: CASSDIQPGLGEQYF
V gene: TRBV28; D gene: NA; clone size: few; J gene: TRBJ2-6; CDR3 DNA: TGTGCCACCCTAGTCCCCGGGGCCAACGTCCTGACTTTC; CDR3 protein: CATLVPGANVLTF
V gene: TRBV5-1; D gene: TRBD2; clone size: many; J gene: TRBJ2-1; CDR3 DNA: TGCGCCAGCAGCTCATTTACTAGCGGGAGTGTCAATGAGCAGTTCTTC; CDR3 protein: CASSSFTSGSVNEQFF
V gene: TRBV5-1; D gene: TRBD2; clone size: NA; J gene: TRBJ2-3; CDR3 DNA: TGCGCCAGCAGCAAACTAGCGGGAGGGACAGATACGCAGTATTTT; CDR3 protein: CASSKLAGGTDTQYF
V gene: TRBV6-1; D gene: NA; clone size: NA; J gene: TRBJ1-2; CDR3 DNA: TGTGCCAGCAGTGAAGACCTGTGGGCGCCCAGCTACACCTTC; CDR3 protein: CASSEDLWAPSYTF
V gene: TRBV6-1; D gene: TRBD1; clone size: NA; J gene: TRBJ2-5; CDR3 DNA: TGTGCCAGCAGTGTAGACAGGGGGCGTTTAGCAGAGACCCAGTACTTC; CDR3 protein: CASSVDRGRLAETQYF
V gene: TRBV4-3; D gene: NA; clone size: many; J gene: TRBJ2-7; CDR3 DNA: TGCGCCAGCAGCCAAACGCTAGCGAATAACTACGAGCAGTACTTC; CDR3 protein: CASSQTLANNYEQYF
V gene: TRBV12-3/TRBV12-4; D gene: NA; clone size: many; J gene: TRBJ2-5; CDR3 DNA: TGTGCCAGCAGTCGACAGATTTCTCAAGAGACCCAGTACTTC; CDR3 protein: CASSRQISQETQYF
V gene: TRBV24-1; D gene: NA; clone size: many; J gene: TRBJ2-3; CDR3 DNA: TGTGCCACCAGTGATCAAACAAAACAGGATACGCAGTATTTT; CDR3 protein: CATSDQTKQDTQYF
V gene: TRBV24-1; D gene: NA; clone size: few; J gene: TRBJ1-2; CDR3 DNA: TGTGCCACCACCAAAGGAGGGAGCGACCCCACTTATCGATATGGCTACACCTTC; CDR3 protein: CATTKGGSDPTYRYGYTF